This T cell receptor (beta chain) was observed in a study of brain T cells in children with intractable seizures (dated by TCRdb to the early 2020s). Regarding the research as a whole: Resected brain tissue from some 53 pediatric epilepsy surgery cases was initially screened for immune gene transcripts with a NanoString immunology panel. Among the approximately twelve selected surgery cases, pre-surgery blood was additionally sequenced for eight, leaving four cases with brain tissue only. Findings and caveats that apply to the study as a whole: Viral specificity was inferred only from CDR3 sequence similarity, and patients' HCMV serostatus was unknown. Sequencing depth differed between pre- and post-surgery blood, so clones missing from the pre-surgery sample may reflect undersampling.

The sample holds one count of this clone. The antigen this receptor binds is unknown. No base quality information exists; no much larger clone differs at one position. V lost 4 bases and J lost 5 bases; the stretch between them is 3 bases long. From a lookup of the germline V gene, CDR1 and CDR2 are WSHSY and SAAADI. There are 11 amino acids in the CDR3, from cysteine to phenylalanine inclusive. The kept DNA is CDR3 alone, 33 bases in frame from the first base. TCR beta chain sequences were generated from genomic DNA using the immunoSEQ assay. Per the source publication's procedure: CDR3 sequences that did not begin with the conserved framework cysteine at position 104 were removed by hand. To get clonality, the normalized Shannon's Diversity Index was subtracted from one, giving values from 0 (maximal diversity) to 1 (oligoclonal). Chi-squared comparison-of-proportions tests were used to check whether the frequency of the same CDR3 differed between samples, for example brain versus blood. Public clonotypes were found through immuneACCESS searches, while the VDJdb browser was used to judge similarity to known antiviral clonotypes. TCRdb holds this immuneACCESS table with in-frame rearrangements only. Some clones are missing; in checked studies, unresolved V genes explain under half, and the rest has no known cause. V and J calls and clone size are given by that table; D and trimming were obtained from the DNA. For this sample the table gives about 350,000 clones, of which over 85% were detected only once. The leading ten clones occupy 5.5% to 6% of the sample.

In light of the paper, this sample's time point label describes: blood from clinic visit 5 months post-surgery; TSC patient then seizure free. Surgery cases with the highest brain T cell transcript signatures were selected for TCR beta chain sequencing of brain tissue and, where available, blood. Before surgery, the patients had been given at least one anti-epileptic drug. The TCR-sequenced patients were children whose drug-resistant epilepsy was caused by tuberous sclerosis complex, focal cortical dysplasia, Rasmussen encephalitis or hemimegalencephaly. Bulk genomic DNA was extracted from unsorted brain tissue and whole blood with the Monarch genomic DNA purification kit.

The starting material was peripheral blood, obtained less than 6 months after surgery. This sequence uses TRBV10-2 and TRBJ2-1, with the identity of the D gene unclear. The source is a boy in the first two years of life with tuberous sclerosis and intractable seizures. The CDR3 region has the sequence CASSAHNEQFF. The nucleotide sequence is given as TGCGCCAGCAGTGCCCACAATGAGCAGTTCTTC.